Each of the 10 T cell receptor beta chains below was sequenced from the same sample in a study of cytomegalovirus exposure and HLA in healthy donors. The assay was immunoSEQ multiplex PCR, and TCRdb's table has in-frame clones only and misses some. The table records around 300,000 clones, roughly 90% of them present only once. The sample comprised PBMCs. These receptors all come from a woman between 18 and 29 years old in good health and CMV-seronegative.

The chain uses TRBV30 and TRBJ1-6; D possibly corresponds to TRBD1 (6 bases). Germline V gene sequence: CDR1 GTSNPN, CDR2 SVGIG (reference sequence). V shed 4 bases and J shed 8 bases, with 12 bases lying between them. CDR3 length: 13 amino acids. The CDR3 reads CAWTMAGDSPLHF. In nucleotides, the CDR3 is TGTGCCTGGACGATGGCAGGGGATTCACCCCTCCACTTT.

The chain couples TRBV13 to TRBJ2-1; TRBD1 matches at 7 bases. The V gene end was trimmed by 6 bases and the J gene end by 9 bases; junction bases not matched to a gene: 5. The length of the CDR3 is 12 residues. Looked up from germline, CDR1 is PRHDT and CDR2 is FYEKMQ (reference sequence). CDR3 bases: TGTGCCAGCAGGACAGGGCTCGGTGAGCAGTTCTTC. This sequence encodes CASRTGLGEQFF.

The V and J genes are TRBV4-1 and TRBJ2-1; 12 bases are shared with TRBD2. Germline CDR1 reads MGHRA; CDR2 reads YSYEKL. V shed 0 bases, J shed 7 bases, and the junction held 7 bases outside the gene matches. The CDR3 extends over 17 amino acids. CDR3: CASSQDQTSGRINEQFF. The CDR3 DNA sequence: TGCGCCAGCAGCCAAGATCAAACTAGCGGGAGGATAAATGAGCAGTTCTTC.

This chain uses TRBV4-1 with TRBJ1-1; 9 nucleotides line up with TRBD1. Germline V gives CDR1 MGHRA, CDR2 YSYEKL. J gave up 2 bases and V 3 bases, and 10 bases lay outside the gene matches. The CDR3 totals 17 residues. The CDR3 bases are TGCGCCAGCAGCCAGAGAACCCAGGGACAGGGAAACACTGAAGCTTTCTTT. Translating it yields CASSQRTQGQGNTEAFF.

This sequence joins TRBV5-1 and TRBJ2-3; 9 nucleotides align to TRBD1. The CDR3 loop spans 19 amino acids. The J segment lost 4 bases and the V segment lost 4 bases, leaving 19 bases of the junction unmatched. Germline values: CDR1 SGHRS, CDR2 YFSETQ. The CDR3 region is CASSLPKAPGQGRADTQYF. The CDR3 DNA reads as TGCGCCAGCAGCCTGCCCAAAGCCCCGGGACAGGGTAGGGCAGATACGCAGTATTTT.

The chain employs TRBV11-3 and TRBJ2-1; no clear D gene. Germline V gene sequence: CDR1 SGHNT, CDR2 YENEEA. Trimming removed 4 bases from V and 0 bases from J, with 13 bases in between. The CDR3 totals 16 residues. CDR3 nucleotide sequence: TGTGCCAGCAGCTCCCTTTCGACTGGCTCCTACAATGAGCAGTTCTTC. This translates into CASSSLSTGSYNEQFF.

The V and J genes are TRBV29-1 and TRBJ2-7; 8 nucleotides line up with TRBD1. Germline values: CDR1 SQVTM, CDR2 ANQGSEA. The CDR3 covers 12 residues. V gave up 6 bases and J gave up 5 bases; unmatched junction bases: 6. The CDR3 coding sequence is TGCAGCGTGGACAGGGATGGGGACGAGCAGTACTTC. Its translation is CSVDRDGDEQYF.

This CDR3 is CASSPELAGGGGEQFF. The CDR3 bases are TGTGCCAGCAGTCCAGAATTAGCGGGAGGAGGCGGGGAGCAGTTCTTC. The V gene is TRBV6-6, the J gene TRBJ2-1; TRBD2 matches at 10 bases. The CDR3 covers 16 residues. The V segment lost 5 bases and the J segment 10 bases; nucleotides outside the gene matches: 14. Germline V gene data show CDR1 as MNHNY and CDR2 as SVGAGI (reference sequence).

The chain has TRBV28 and TRBJ1-3; D not resolved. V lost 3 bases and J 11 bases, leaving 8 bases between the germline ends. The CDR3 is 11 amino acids. Looked up from germline, CDR1 is MDHEN and CDR2 is SYDVKM. CDR3 in amino acids: CASSFASSIYF. CDR3 DNA sequence: TGTGCCAGCAGTTTTGCGTCGTCCATATATTTT.

This clone has just one count. The rearrangement joins TRBV5-1 to TRBJ2-1; D unclear. The CDR3 has 15 residues. Per germline, CDR1 SGHRS and CDR2 YFSETQ. V dropped 0 bases and J dropped 0 bases, with 7 bases sitting between them. The CDR3 region is CASSLVSSSYNEQFF. The CDR3 nucleotides read TGCGCCAGCAGCTTGGTGTCTAGCTCCTACAATGAGCAGTTCTTC. Variable domain in full (rest from reference TRBV5-1 and TRBJ2-1): KAGVTQTPRYLIKTRGQQVTLSCSPISGHRSVSWYQQTPGQGLQFLFEYFSETQRNKGNFPGRFSGRQFSNSRSEMNVSTLELGDSALYLCASSLVSSSYNEQFFGPGTRLTVL.